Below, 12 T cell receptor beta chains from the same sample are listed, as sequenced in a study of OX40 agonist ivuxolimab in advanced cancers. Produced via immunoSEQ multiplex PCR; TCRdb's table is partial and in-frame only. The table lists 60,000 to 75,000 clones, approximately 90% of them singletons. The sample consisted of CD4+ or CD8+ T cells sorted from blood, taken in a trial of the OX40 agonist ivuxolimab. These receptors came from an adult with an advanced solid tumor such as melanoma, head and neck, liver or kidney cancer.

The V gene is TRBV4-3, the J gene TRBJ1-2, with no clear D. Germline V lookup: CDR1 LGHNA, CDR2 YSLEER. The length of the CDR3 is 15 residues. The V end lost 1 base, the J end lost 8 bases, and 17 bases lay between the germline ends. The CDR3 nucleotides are TGCGCCAGCAGCCAAGGGGAGGGATCGGTGCGGGGCTACACCTTC. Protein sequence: CASSQGEGSVRGYTF.

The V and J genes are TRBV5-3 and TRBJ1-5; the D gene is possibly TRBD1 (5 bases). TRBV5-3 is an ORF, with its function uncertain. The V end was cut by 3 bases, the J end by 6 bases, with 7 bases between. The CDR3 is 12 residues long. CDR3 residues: CARSSQGQPQHF. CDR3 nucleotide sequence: TGTGCCAGAAGCTCTCAGGGTCAGCCCCAGCATTTT.

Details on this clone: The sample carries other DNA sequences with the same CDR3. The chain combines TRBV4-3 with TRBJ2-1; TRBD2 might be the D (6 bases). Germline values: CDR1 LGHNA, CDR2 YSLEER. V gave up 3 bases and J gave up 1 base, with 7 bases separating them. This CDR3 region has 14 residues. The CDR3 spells CASSQGGSYNEQFF. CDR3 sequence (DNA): TGCGCCAGCAGCCAGGGGGGTTCCTACAATGAGCAGTTCTTC.

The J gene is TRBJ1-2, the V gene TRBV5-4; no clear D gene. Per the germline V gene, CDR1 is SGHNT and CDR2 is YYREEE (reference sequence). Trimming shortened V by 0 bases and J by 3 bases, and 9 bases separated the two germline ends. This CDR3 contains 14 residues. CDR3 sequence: CASSLGPDDYGYTF. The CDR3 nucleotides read TGTGCCAGCAGCTTGGGTCCAGACGACTATGGCTACACCTTC.

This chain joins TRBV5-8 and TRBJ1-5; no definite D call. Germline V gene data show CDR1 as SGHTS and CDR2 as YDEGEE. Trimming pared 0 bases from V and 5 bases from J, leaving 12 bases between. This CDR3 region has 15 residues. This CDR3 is CASSLAGVWDQPQHF. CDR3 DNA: TGTGCCAGCAGCTTGGCCGGGGTATGGGATCAGCCCCAGCATTTT.

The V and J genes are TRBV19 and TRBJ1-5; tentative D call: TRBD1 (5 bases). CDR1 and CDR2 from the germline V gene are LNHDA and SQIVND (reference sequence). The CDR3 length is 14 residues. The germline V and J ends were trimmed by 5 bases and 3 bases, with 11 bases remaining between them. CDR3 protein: CASSERGYNQPQHF. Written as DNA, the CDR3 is TGTGCCAGTAGTGAGCGGGGGTACAATCAGCCCCAGCATTTT.

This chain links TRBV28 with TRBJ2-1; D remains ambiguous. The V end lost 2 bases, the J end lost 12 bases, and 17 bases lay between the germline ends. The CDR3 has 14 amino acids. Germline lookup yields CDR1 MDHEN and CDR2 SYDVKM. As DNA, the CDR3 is TGTGCCAGCAGTTTAGGCCTAGAGAGGCTCGGGCAGTTCTTC. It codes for CASSLGLERLGQFF.

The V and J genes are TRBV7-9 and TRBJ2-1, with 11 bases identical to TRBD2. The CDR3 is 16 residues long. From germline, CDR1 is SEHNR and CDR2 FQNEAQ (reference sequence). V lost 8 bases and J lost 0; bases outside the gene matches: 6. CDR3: CASVYGTSGSYNEQFF. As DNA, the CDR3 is TGTGCCAGCGTATACGGGACTAGCGGCTCCTACAATGAGCAGTTCTTC.

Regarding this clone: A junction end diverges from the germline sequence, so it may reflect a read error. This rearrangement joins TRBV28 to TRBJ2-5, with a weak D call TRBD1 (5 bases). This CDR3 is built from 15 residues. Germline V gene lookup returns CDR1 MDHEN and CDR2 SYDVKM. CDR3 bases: TGTGCCAGCAGTTTAAGTCCACTTGGACAAGCGACCCAGTACTTC. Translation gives CASSLSPLGQATQYF.

The CDR3 coding sequence is TGTGCCAGCAGCTTAGCGGATGGACTGACAGGGGGGGAGCTGTTTTTT. It is translated as CASSLADGLTGGELFF. J is TRBJ2-2 and V is TRBV7-9; TRBD1 agrees at 7 bases. Germline assignment: CDR1 SEHNR and CDR2 FQNEAQ (reference sequence). This CDR3 has 16 amino acids. Trimming at V came to 0 bases and at J to 8 bases, leaving 9 bases not matched to a gene.

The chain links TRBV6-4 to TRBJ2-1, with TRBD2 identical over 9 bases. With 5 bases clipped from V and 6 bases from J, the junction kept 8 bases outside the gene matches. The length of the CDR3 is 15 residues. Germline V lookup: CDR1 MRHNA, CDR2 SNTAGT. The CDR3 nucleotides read TGTGCCAGCAGTACAATAGCGGGAGAAAGCAATGAGCAGTTCTTC. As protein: CASSTIAGESNEQFF.

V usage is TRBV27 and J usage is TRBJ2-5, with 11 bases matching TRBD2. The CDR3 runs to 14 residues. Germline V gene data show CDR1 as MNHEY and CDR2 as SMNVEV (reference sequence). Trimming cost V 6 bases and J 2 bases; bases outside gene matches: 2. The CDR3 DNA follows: TGTGCCAGCAGGGTAGCGGGAGGGCAAGAGACCCAGTACTTC. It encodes CASRVAGGQETQYF.